A selection of T cell receptor beta chains follows, all from one sample in a study of response to subunit inactivated influenza vaccine. TCRdb reanalysed the RT-PCR reads using MiXCR and keeps one entry per CDR3 protein. The profile covers 500,000 to 600,000 distinct CDR3 sequences, with roughly 10% appearing a single time and around 10% taken by the ten largest. A further study also used this sample, focusing on T cells expressing NK-cell markers.

Specimen: PBMCs from blood, collected on the day of vaccination. The receptors were gathered from a man aged 50 to 59 who received an inactivated influenza vaccine. Each CDR3 is given with its conserved first and last residue. A D gene is named only where the DNA matches it firmly. Clone size appears in some rows only: once, few, many, or a class for an expanded clone.

V gene,D gene,J gene,clone size,CDR3 protein,CDR3 DNA
TRBV18,-,TRBJ2-3,few,CASSPEERVVSDTQYF,TGTGCCAGCTCACCAGAGGAGAGGGTTGTTTCGGATACGCAGTATTTT
TRBV4-2,-,TRBJ2-5,many,CASSQASGETQYF,TGTGCCAGCAGCCAAGCATCGGGAGAGACCCAGTACTTC
TRBV20-1,-,TRBJ1-6,few,CSAHKDPNSPLHF,TGCAGTGCGCACAAGGATCCAAATTCACCCCTCCACTTT
TRBV20-1,TRBD2,TRBJ2-1,many,CSARVLAGASYNEQFF,TGCAGTGCCCGGGTCCTAGCGGGAGCCTCCTACAATGAGCAGTTCTTC
TRBV6-5,-,TRBJ2-3,few,CASSWSGVRDTQYF,TGTGCCAGCAGTTGGTCGGGAGTCAGGGATACGCAGTATTTT
TRBV7-6,TRBD1,TRBJ1-6,-,CASSAGTGGRSPLHF,TGTGCCAGCAGCGCCGGGACAGGGGGCAGGTCACCCCTCCACTTT
TRBV7-2,TRBD2,TRBJ2-1,-,CASSLAREGYNEQFF,TGTGCCAGCAGCTTAGCCAGGGAGGGTTACAATGAGCAGTTCTTC
TRBV20-1,TRBD1,TRBJ1-6,-,CSADDRGNSPLHF,TGCAGTGCGGATGACAGGGGTAATTCACCCCTCCACTTT
TRBV12-3/TRBV12-4,TRBD2,TRBJ2-1,many,CASSQTGTLAGVNNEQFF,TGTGCCAGCAGCCAAACTGGAACTCTAGCGGGAGTAAACAATGAGCAGTTCTTC
TRBV5-1,-,TRBJ1-1,few,CASGGPGEWRTEAFF,TGCGCCAGCGGTGGCCCAGGCGAGTGGAGAACTGAAGCTTTCTTT
TRBV12-3/TRBV12-4,-,TRBJ2-1,many,CASGSAYNEQFF,TGTGCCAGCGGGTCCGCCTACAATGAGCAGTTCTTC
TRBV6-6,-,TRBJ2-4,few,CASSSDIQYF,TGTGCCAGCAGTTCGGACATTCAGTACTTC
TRBV5-5,-,TRBJ1-1,-,CASSLESSDRAFF,TGTGCCAGCAGCTTGGAATCATCGGACAGAGCTTTCTTT
TRBV2,TRBD2,TRBJ2-7,few,CASSDPLAGALSSYEQYF,TGTGCCAGCAGTGACCCCCTAGCGGGAGCGCTAAGCTCCTACGAGCAGTACTTC
TRBV6-2/TRBV6-3,-,TRBJ2-2,few,CASKRGDANTGELFF,TGTGCCAGCAAAAGGGGGGACGCGAACACCGGGGAGCTGTTTTTT
TRBV11-2,TRBD1,TRBJ2-7,few,CASSLDTGGFEQYF,TGTGCCAGCAGCTTAGATACAGGGGGGTTCGAGCAGTACTTC
TRBV19,TRBD1,TRBJ2-3,few,CASRGQGARGTDTQYF,TGTGCCAGTAGGGGACAGGGGGCGAGGGGCACAGATACGCAGTATTTT
TRBV12-3/TRBV12-4,-,TRBJ2-3,-,CASNHRSTDTQYF,TGTGCCAGCAATCACCGCAGTACAGATACGCAGTATTTT
TRBV29-1,TRBD1,TRBJ2-3,many,CSGQRTDTQYF,TGCTCGGGACAGCGGACAGATACGCAGTATTTT
TRBV5-1,-,TRBJ2-3,few,CASSPFSTDTQYF,TGCGCCAGCAGCCCTTTCAGCACAGATACGCAGTATTTT
TRBV29-1,-,TRBJ1-2,few,CSVEDKGNYGYTF,TGCAGCGTTGAAGACAAGGGAAACTATGGCTACACCTTC
TRBV5-8,TRBD1,TRBJ2-5,-,CASSQDWDRQETQYF,TGTGCCAGCAGCCAAGACTGGGACAGGCAAGAGACCCAGTACTTC
TRBV5-1,-,TRBJ2-2,-,CASSHGSPDTGELFF,TGCGCCAGCAGCCATGGGTCCCCAGACACCGGGGAGCTGTTTTTT
TRBV5-1,TRBD1,TRBJ1-1,few,CASSDGQGAFF,TGCGCCAGCAGCGATGGACAGGGAGCTTTCTTT
TRBV2,-,TRBJ2-5,few,CASSEATGLQSETQYF,TGTGCCAGCAGTGAAGCGACCGGATTACAATCAGAGACCCAGTACTTC
TRBV30,-,TRBJ2-2,-,CAWSPQLTGELFF,TGTGCCTGGAGCCCTCAGCTAACCGGGGAGCTGTTTTTT
TRBV7-9,TRBD1,TRBJ2-7,-,CASSWISDRGPEQYF,TGTGCCAGCAGCTGGATAAGTGACAGGGGACCCGAGCAGTACTTC
TRBV6-6,-,TRBJ1-2,-,CASSSNRAYGYTF,TGTGCCAGCAGTTCCAACCGGGCGTATGGCTACACCTTC
TRBV20-1,-,TRBJ2-1,few,CSGDLRDEQFF,TGCAGTGGAGATCTCCGGGATGAGCAGTTCTTC
TRBV5-1,TRBD1,TRBJ2-7,-,CASSLGPGTGYEQYF,TGCGCCAGCAGCTTGGGTCCCGGGACAGGCTACGAGCAGTACTTC
TRBV5-6,TRBD1,TRBJ2-5,-,CASTQGGQGGETQYF,TGTGCCAGCACCCAAGGAGGACAGGGTGGGGAGACCCAGTACTTC
TRBV11-2,TRBD2,TRBJ2-1,few,CASSRGSGNAYNEQFF,TGTGCCAGCAGCAGAGGTAGCGGGAACGCCTACAATGAGCAGTTCTTC
TRBV3-1,TRBD2,TRBJ2-1,-,CASRLAGEQFF,TGTGCCAGCAGGTTAGCGGGTGAGCAGTTCTTC
TRBV18,-,TRBJ2-2,-,CASPMGNTGELFF,TGTGCCAGCCCGATGGGGAACACCGGGGAGCTGTTTTTT
TRBV20-1,-,TRBJ2-5,many,CSARGPEETQYF,TGCAGTGCTAGGGGCCCCGAAGAGACCCAGTACTTC
TRBV28,-,TRBJ1-2,few,CASSTGTGYGYTF,TGTGCCAGCAGTACTGGGACTGGCTATGGCTACACCTTC
TRBV12-3/TRBV12-4,-,TRBJ2-7,-,CASSPRVVTYERYF,TGTGCCAGCTCCCCCAGGGTAGTAACCTACGAGCGGTACTTC
TRBV30,-,TRBJ2-1,-,CAWSDWYRRNEQFF,TGTGCCTGGAGTGACTGGTACAGGCGAAATGAGCAGTTCTTC
TRBV9,TRBD1,TRBJ2-3,-,CASSGRDRGLADTQYF,TGTGCCAGCAGCGGCCGGGACAGGGGGCTTGCAGATACGCAGTATTTT
TRBV7-9,-,TRBJ2-7,-,CASSLPPGPDGYEQYF,TGTGCCAGCAGCTTACCTCCGGGACCGGACGGCTACGAGCAGTACTTC
TRBV7-2,TRBD2,TRBJ2-7,-,CASSLAGGYNSYEQYF,TGTGCCAGCAGCTTAGCGGGGGGGTACAACTCCTACGAGCAGTACTTC
TRBV5-1,-,TRBJ1-2,-,CASSLGTSPRSGGYTF,TGCGCCAGCAGCTTGGGGACATCTCCAAGGTCCGGCGGCTACACCTTC
TRBV20-1,TRBD2,TRBJ2-3,-,CSARLAGVADTQYF,TGCAGTGCTAGATTAGCGGGAGTAGCAGATACGCAGTATTTT
TRBV5-1,-,TRBJ2-3,many,CASSLARQGTDTQYF,TGCGCCAGCAGCTTGGCAAGGCAGGGAACAGATACGCAGTATTTT